This passage covers 31 T cell receptor beta chains from one sample sequenced in a study of a mutant IDH1 vaccine in newly diagnosed glioma. Libraries were prepared by immunoSEQ multiplex PCR; TCRdb keeps only in-frame clonotypes and omits some of them. Of roughly 52,000 clones in the sample, about 80% were seen once. Time point described: week 23, last vaccination. One vaccine dose held 300 ug of mutant IDH1 20-mer peptide and came with topical imiquimod. These receptors' antigens are unknown. This specimen consisted of PBMCs, obtained from a glioma patient whose treatment included an IDH1 peptide vaccine. Every receptor here comes from a man in his forties with glioma.

CDR3 nucleotides: TGCGCCAGCAGCCAAGATCAGACCGGGGCCAACGTCCTGACTTTC. This codes for CASSQDQTGANVLTF. This chain uses TRBV4-1 with TRBJ2-6; D uncertain. The V gene lost 0 bases and the J gene lost 4 bases, with 7 bases spanning the gap. The CDR3 consists of 15 residues. CDR1 is MGHRA and CDR2 is YSYEKL in the germline V gene.

The CDR3 DNA follows: TGTGCCAGCAGGTCTTACTCGACAGGGACCTACGAGCAGTACTTC. It codes for CASRSYSTGTYEQYF. The chain joins TRBV6-5 to TRBJ2-7; TRBD1 agrees at 7 bases. Per the germline V gene, CDR1 is MNHEY and CDR2 is SVGAGI. V dropped 6 bases and J dropped 2; count of bases not matched to a gene: 10. The CDR3 runs to 15 residues.

This chain uses TRBV10-1 with TRBJ1-2; no firm D call. The CDR3 totals 13 residues. V shed 4 bases and J shed 2 bases, with 8 bases lying between them. CDR1 is WNHNN and CDR2 is SYGVQD in the germline V gene (reference sequence). The CDR3: CASSGDGNYGYTF. The CDR3 DNA reads TGCGCCAGCAGTGGAGATGGGAACTATGGCTACACCTTC.

V and J are TRBV6-6 and TRBJ2-5, with 9 bases identical to TRBD2. The CDR3 runs to 15 residues. With 6 bases clipped from V and 5 bases from J, the junction kept 10 bases outside the gene matches. The germline V gene encodes CDR1 MNHNY and CDR2 SVGAGI (reference sequence). For the CDR3, the DNA is TGTGCCAGCAGGGATATAGCGGGGGCGCGGGAGACCCAGTACTTC. Translated: CASRDIAGARETQYF.

This chain connects TRBV7-9 to TRBJ1-4; 8 nucleotides align to TRBD1. The CDR3 totals 14 residues. Looked up from germline, CDR1 is SEHNR and CDR2 is FQNEAQ (reference sequence). V was clipped by 5 bases and J by 7 bases; unmatched bases: 6. The CDR3: CASSPGQGGEKLFF. CDR3 sequence (DNA): TGTGCCAGCAGCCCTGGACAGGGAGGTGAAAAACTGTTTTTT.

The CDR3 sequence: CASSQGPLPRPKNIQYF. As DNA, the CDR3 is TGCGCCAGCAGCCAAGGGCCCCTCCCAAGGCCCAAAAACATTCAGTACTTC. V is TRBV4-1 and J is TRBJ2-4; D is undetermined. The CDR3 is made up of 17 amino acids. The germline CDR1 and CDR2 sequences are MGHRA and YSYEKL. The V end was cut by 1 base, the J end by 2 bases, with 15 bases between.

The rearrangement uses TRBV28 and TRBJ2-3; D uncertain. CDR1 is MDHEN, CDR2 SYDVKM, per germline. This CDR3 comprises 15 residues. Trimming removed 6 bases from V and 0 bases from J, with 13 bases in between. The CDR3, as DNA: TGTGCCAGCAGCCAACAAGCCGACAGCACAGATACGCAGTATTTT. Translating it yields CASSQQADSTDTQYF.

The CDR3 DNA reads TGCGCCAGCAGCCTCGAGGCTTCCTACGAGCAGTACTTC. Translating gives CASSLEASYEQYF. The V and J genes are TRBV5-1 and TRBJ2-7; D is unclear. The CDR3 totals 13 residues. Trimming shortened V by 4 bases and J by 1 base, and 9 bases separated the two germline ends. Germline V gene sequence: CDR1 SGHRS, CDR2 YFSETQ.

This clone was seen more than once but under ten times. This sequence joins TRBV9 and TRBJ1-1; D is possibly TRBD1 (6 bases). Germline lookup yields CDR1 SGDLS and CDR2 YYNGEE. V lost 4 bases and J lost 1, with 14 bases in between. This CDR3 has 15 residues. CDR3 loop: CASSTRGGANTEAFF. DNA for the CDR3: TGTGCCAGCAGCACCCGAGGGGGGGCGAACACTGAAGCTTTCTTT.

The chain has TRBV5-1 and TRBJ1-1, with a tentative D call TRBD1 (6 bases). The CDR3 consists of 15 residues. V was pared by 2 bases and J by 4 bases, with 15 bases between. Germline CDR1 and CDR2: SGHRS and YFSETQ. The CDR3 spells CASSFSGDFSTEAFF. CDR3 bases: TGCGCCAGCAGCTTTTCAGGGGATTTTAGCACTGAAGCTTTCTTT.

This chain links TRBV19 with TRBJ1-1, with D maybe TRBD1 (6 bases). V lost 5 bases to trimming and J lost 0 bases, with 13 bases between them. Germline CDR1 and CDR2: LNHDA and SQIVND (reference sequence). The CDR3 runs 15 residues. CDR3 bases: TGTGCCAGTAGTCGCCAACGGACAGTGAACACTGAAGCTTTCTTT. Its translation is CASSRQRTVNTEAFF.

The chain couples TRBV30 to TRBJ1-2; D may be TRBD1 (6 bases). V dropped 4 bases and J dropped 3 bases, with 12 bases sitting between them. This CDR3 has 13 residues. Germline V gives CDR1 GTSNPN, CDR2 SVGIG (reference sequence). The CDR3: CAWTMGADYGYTF. CDR3 coding DNA: TGTGCCTGGACAATGGGGGCCGACTATGGCTACACCTTC. Full variable domain (missing parts from reference TRBV30 and TRBJ1-2): SQTIHQWPATLVQPVGSPLSLECTVEGTSNPNLYWYRQAAGRGLQLLFYSVGIGQISSEVPQNLSASRPQDRQFILSSKKLLLSDSGFYLCAWTMGADYGYTFGSGTRLTVV.

This clone was seen once. The chain combines TRBV7-9 with TRBJ1-1; weak D call: TRBD1 (5 bases). The CDR3 spans 15 residues. Germline assignment: CDR1 SEHNR and CDR2 FQNEAQ (reference sequence). V was pared by 5 bases and J by 1 base, with 14 bases between. The CDR3 bases are TGTGCCAGCAGCCCCCGCGAAACAGGGAACACTGAAGCTTTCTTT. Amino acids: CASSPRETGNTEAFF.

The chain has TRBV6-1 and TRBJ1-1, with D perhaps matching TRBD1 (5 bases). CDR3 size: 13 residues. Trimming left V 6 bases short and J 1 base short, with 9 bases between. Germline CDR1 is MNHNS and CDR2 is SASEGT. This chain's CDR3 is CASSVTANTEAFF. CDR3 bases: TGTGCCAGCAGCGTGACAGCGAACACTGAAGCTTTCTTT.

The chain employs TRBV15 and TRBJ1-5; no definite D call. Germline values: CDR1 LNHNV, CDR2 YYDKDF (reference sequence). V lost 3 bases to trimming and J lost 1 base, with 10 bases between them. The length of the CDR3 is 15 residues. The CDR3 DNA reads TGTGCCACCAGCAGCCGAGGGAGAAGCAATCAGCCCCAGCATTTT. Its protein product is CATSSRGRSNQPQHF. The variable domain in full, with the rest retrieved from reference TRBV15 and TRBJ1-5, is DAMVIQNPRYQVTQFGKPVTLSCSQTLNHNVMYWYQQKSSQAPKLLFHYYDKDFNNEADTPDNFQSRRPNTSFCFLDIRSPGLGDTAMYLCATSSRGRSNQPQHFGDGTRLSIL.

The V and J genes are TRBV4-2 and TRBJ1-5, with D hard to call. Trimming took 0 bases from V and 6 from J, leaving 15 bases between them. The CDR3 length is 16 residues. Per germline, CDR1 LGHNA and CDR2 YNFKEQ. The CDR3: CASSQDLLTRGQPQHF. The CDR3 DNA reads as TGTGCCAGCAGCCAAGATCTGTTGACCCGTGGTCAGCCCCAGCATTTT.

This clone was observed a few times. The V call is TRBV7-2, the J call TRBJ1-2; no clear D. The V gene lost 4 bases and the J gene lost 7 bases, with 13 bases spanning the gap. CDR3 size: 13 residues. Germline V lookup: CDR1 SGHTA, CDR2 FQGNSA. The CDR3 is CASSSGVVGGYTF. CDR3 coding DNA: TGTGCCAGCAGCTCCGGAGTGGTCGGTGGCTACACCTTC.

This clone was seen a few times. The chain combines TRBV6-5 with TRBJ1-1; D ambiguous. Germline V gene sequence: CDR1 MNHEY, CDR2 SVGAGI. This CDR3 has 13 residues. V was cut by 4 bases and J by 1 base, with 7 bases left in between. CDR3 DNA sequence: TGTGCCAGCAGTTGGCAGGCGAACACTGAAGCTTTCTTT. Translation gives CASSWQANTEAFF.

This clone has a single count. The chain has TRBV9 and TRBJ1-1, with D possibly being TRBD1 (6 bases). The CDR3 length is 14 residues. The ends were cut back, 0 bases at V and 4 bases at J, with 10 bases in the middle. Germline values: CDR1 SGDLS, CDR2 YYNGEE. The CDR3 nucleotides read TGTGCCAGCAGCGTAGGGGGGCCCGCCACTGAAGCTTTCTTT. Its protein is CASSVGGPATEAFF.

The chain combines TRBV5-4 with TRBJ2-7; unclear D gene. The CDR3 contains 13 residues. Trimming took 1 base from V and 6 from J, leaving 11 bases between them. The V gene's germline CDR1 is SGHNT and CDR2 YYREEE (reference sequence). The CDR3 DNA follows: TGTGCCAGCAGCTTGCAAGGAGACGGCGAGCAGTACTTC. It translates to CASSLQGDGEQYF.

The chain combines TRBV5-1 with TRBJ2-3, with a weak D call TRBD2 (6 bases). Germline V gene data show CDR1 as SGHRS and CDR2 as YFSETQ. The CDR3 runs to 14 residues. V was cut by 0 bases and J by 6 bases, with 11 bases left in between. The CDR3 region has the DNA TGCGCCAGCAGCTTGGCTGGGGGGAGCGATACGCAGTATTTT. This codes for CASSLAGGSDTQYF.

The CDR3 bases are TGTGCCAGCAGTCGAGGGAGGGAAGCTGGAAACACCATATATTTT. Protein product: CASSRGREAGNTIYF. The chain carries TRBV7-2 and TRBJ1-3; D is ambiguous. The CDR3 runs to 15 residues. The germline gives CDR1 SGHTA, CDR2 FQGNSA. V lost 6 bases, J lost 2 bases, and 14 bases lay in between.

The J gene is TRBJ2-1, the V gene TRBV15; no definite D call. Per germline, CDR1 LNHNV and CDR2 YYDKDF (reference sequence). This CDR3 contains 14 residues. V lost 0 bases and J 7 bases, leaving 10 bases between the germline ends. DNA of the CDR3: TGTGCCACCAGCAGAGATAATACCGGGAATGAGCAGTTCTTC. Translation gives CATSRDNTGNEQFF.

The chain combines TRBV9 with TRBJ2-3; no definite D call. Germline V gene sequence: CDR1 SGDLS, CDR2 YYNGEE. V was cut by 9 bases and J by 0 bases, with 11 bases left in between. CDR3 size: 13 residues. The CDR3 sequence is CATSTTSTDTQYF. CDR3 coding DNA: TGTGCCACCTCGACGACTAGCACAGATACGCAGTATTTT.

The chain is built from TRBV30 and TRBJ2-5; no clear D gene. Germline-derived CDR1 and CDR2 are GTSNPN and SVGIG (reference sequence). The V and J ends lost 5 bases and 5 bases respectively, with 21 bases between them. CDR3 size: 15 residues. Written as DNA, the CDR3 is TGTGCCTGGGCCCCGCCGACCCCGAGAAGGGAGACCCAGTACTTC. Translation: CAWAPPTPRRETQYF.

The rearrangement uses TRBV5-4 and TRBJ2-7; TRBD2 matches at 7 bases. CDR1 is SGHNT, CDR2 YYREEE, per germline (reference sequence). The CDR3 covers 14 residues. V shed 7 bases and J 3 bases; nucleotides not matched to a gene: 10. The CDR3 sequence: CASYKTSLSYEQYF. The CDR3 DNA follows: TGTGCCAGCTACAAGACTAGCCTCAGCTACGAGCAGTACTTC. Filled out from reference TRBV5-4 and TRBJ2-7, the complete variable domain reads ETGVTQSPTHLIKTRGQQVTLRCSSQSGHNTVSWYQQALGQGPQFIFQYYREEENGRGNFPPRFSGLQFPNYSSELNVNALELDDSALYLCASYKTSLSYEQYFGPGTRLTVT.

This clone was recorded a few times. The chain recombines TRBV30 with TRBJ1-1, with D perhaps matching TRBD1 (5 bases). V gave up 1 base and J gave up 3 bases, with 9 bases separating them. Germline CDR1 reads GTSNPN; CDR2 reads SVGIG (reference sequence). There are 13 residues in the CDR3. CDR3 DNA: TGTGCCTGGAGTGAGGCGGGGCACACTGAAGCTTTCTTT. The encoded protein is CAWSEAGHTEAFF.

The V call is TRBV30, the J call TRBJ1-3; the D is unclear. In germline, CDR1 is GTSNPN, CDR2 SVGIG (reference sequence). V was clipped by 0 bases and J by 7 bases, with 7 bases between them. The CDR3 length is 12 residues. For the CDR3, the DNA is TGTGCCTGGAGTGTACAATTGAACACCATATATTTT. This gives the protein CAWSVQLNTIYF.

This clone came up once. CDR3 sequence reads: CASSYQIIPGYNEQFF. CDR3 DNA sequence: TGTGCCAGCAGTTACCAAATAATCCCCGGGTACAATGAGCAGTTCTTC. The chain has TRBV6-5 and TRBJ2-1, with unresolved D. The CDR3 runs 16 residues. V was trimmed by 2 bases and J by 4 bases, leaving 15 bases between them. CDR1 and CDR2 (germline): MNHEY, SVGAGI.

This clone turned up a few times. The V gene is TRBV27, the J gene TRBJ2-5, with D uncertain. Germline values: CDR1 MNHEY, CDR2 SMNVEV (reference sequence). CDR3 length equals 15 residues. The V end was cut by 2 bases, the J end by 4 bases, with 14 bases between. The DNA for the CDR3 is TGTGCCAGCAGTTTAAGGTTGGGCGACGGAGAGACCCAGTACTTC. It yields the protein CASSLRLGDGETQYF.

The chain is built from TRBV2 and TRBJ1-5; unclear D gene. Germline V gene data show CDR1 as SNHLY and CDR2 as FYNNEI. V was pared by 3 bases and J by 3 bases, with 12 bases between. This CDR3 is built from 15 residues. CDR3 coding DNA: TGTGCCAGCAGTGATCCGGGCCCCCTCAATCAGCCCCAGCATTTT. This codes for CASSDPGPLNQPQHF.